The entry that follows covers one T cell receptor beta chain sequence. As yet, its antigen is unknown. These data belong to a study of cytomegalovirus exposure and HLA in healthy donors. Germline CDR1 LNHNV, CDR2 YYDKDF (reference sequence). The CDR3 consists of 12 residues. With 2 bases removed from V and 8 bases from J, the gap between germline ends came to 9 bases. The protocol was immunoSEQ multiplex PCR, while the TCRdb copy is restricted to in-frame clones and leaves out a portion. The table includes about 200,000 clones, around 86% detected once. Study outcomes and limitations: In vitro data verified a few CMV-associated chains as specific for CMV antigens. In a later analysis, first-cohort TCR clusters were found to tend to co-occur in the 130 or so validation repertoires. It was reported that the classifier diagnosed cytomegalovirus status with high specificity and sensitivity in both the original and validation cohorts.

The donors were members of the approximately 130-subject validation cohort (separate from the approximately 670-subject first cohort). This clonotype was obtained from a woman under 30 in good health and CMV-seronegative. The chain employs TRBV15 and TRBJ2-5; tentatively, D is TRBD1 (5 bases). Sequenced: PBMCs. The CDR3 region is CATSRPQGTQYF. The CDR3 nucleotides are TGTGCCACCAGCAGACCCCAGGGAACCCAGTACTTC.